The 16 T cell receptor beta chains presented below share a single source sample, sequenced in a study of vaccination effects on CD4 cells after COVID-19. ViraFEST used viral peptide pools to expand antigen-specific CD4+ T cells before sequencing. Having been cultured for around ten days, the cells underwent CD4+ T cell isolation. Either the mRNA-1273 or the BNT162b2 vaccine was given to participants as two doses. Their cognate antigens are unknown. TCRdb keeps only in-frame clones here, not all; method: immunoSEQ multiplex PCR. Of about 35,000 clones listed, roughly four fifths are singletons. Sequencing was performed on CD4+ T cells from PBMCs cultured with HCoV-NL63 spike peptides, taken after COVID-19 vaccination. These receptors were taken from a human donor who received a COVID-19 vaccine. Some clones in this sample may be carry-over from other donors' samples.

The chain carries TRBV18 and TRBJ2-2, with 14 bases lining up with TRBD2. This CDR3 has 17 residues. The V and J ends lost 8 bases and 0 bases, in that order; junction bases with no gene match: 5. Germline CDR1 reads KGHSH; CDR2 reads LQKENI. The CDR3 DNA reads TGTGCCAGCCCGGGACTAGCGGGGGTCGCGAACACCGGGGAGCTGTTTTTT. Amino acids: CASPGLAGVANTGELFF.

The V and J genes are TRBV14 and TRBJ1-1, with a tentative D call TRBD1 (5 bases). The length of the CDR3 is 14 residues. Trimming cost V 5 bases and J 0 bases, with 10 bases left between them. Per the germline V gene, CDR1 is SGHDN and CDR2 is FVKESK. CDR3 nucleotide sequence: TGTGCCAGCAGCGACGACAGCCTGAACACTGAAGCTTTCTTT. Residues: CASSDDSLNTEAFF.

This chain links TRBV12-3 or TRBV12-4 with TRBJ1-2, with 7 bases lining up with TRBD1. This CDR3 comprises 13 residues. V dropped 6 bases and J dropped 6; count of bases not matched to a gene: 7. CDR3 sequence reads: CASSPGTADGYTF. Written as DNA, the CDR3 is TGTGCCAGCAGCCCCGGGACAGCAGATGGCTACACCTTC.

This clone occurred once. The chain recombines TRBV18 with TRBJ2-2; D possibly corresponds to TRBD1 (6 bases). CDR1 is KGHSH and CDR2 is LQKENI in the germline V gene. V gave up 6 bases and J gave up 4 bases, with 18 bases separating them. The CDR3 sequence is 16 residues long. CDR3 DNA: TGTGCCAGCTCGACTGGGACACGGGCGACCACCGGGGAGCTGTTTTTT. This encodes CASSTGTRATTGELFF.

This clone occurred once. CDR3 bases: TGTGCCACCAGTGACCCGGGACTAGCGGGAGCCAATGAGCAGTTCTTC. Protein sequence: CATSDPGLAGANEQFF. V usage is TRBV24-1 and J usage is TRBJ2-1; 14 nucleotides align to TRBD2. The CDR3 consists of 16 residues. With V trimmed by 4 bases and J by 6 bases, 4 bases remained unmatched. The germline V gene encodes CDR1 KGHDR and CDR2 SFDVKD.

The CDR3 nucleotides are TGTGCCAGCTCACCCGGGACAGACACAGATACGCAGTATTTT. Its translation: CASSPGTDTDTQYF. The chain has TRBV18 and TRBJ2-3; TRBD1 matches 7 bases. The germline V gene has CDR1 KGHSH and CDR2 LQKENI. CDR3 length: 14 residues. The J segment lost 2 bases and the V segment lost 3 bases, leaving 2 bases of the junction unmatched.

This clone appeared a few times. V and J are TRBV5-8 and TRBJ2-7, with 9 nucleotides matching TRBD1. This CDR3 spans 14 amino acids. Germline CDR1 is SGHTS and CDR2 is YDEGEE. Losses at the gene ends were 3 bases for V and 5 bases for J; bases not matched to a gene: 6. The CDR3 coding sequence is TGTGCCAGCAGCTCCCCGGGACAGGGCGACGAGCAGTACGTC. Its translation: CASSSPGQGDEQYV.

In nucleotides, the CDR3 is TGTGCCAGCTCACGTGGGGACGGAAGGAACACTGAAGCTTTCTTT. It yields the protein CASSRGDGRNTEAFF. The chain employs TRBV18 and TRBJ1-1; D may be TRBD1 (5 bases). The V gene's germline CDR1 is KGHSH and CDR2 LQKENI. The V gene lost 4 bases and the J gene lost 1 base, with 13 bases spanning the gap. The CDR3 length is 15 residues. The full variable domain, in which reference TRBV18 and TRBJ1-1 provide the parts outside the CDR3, is NAGVMQNPRHLVRRRGQEARLRCSPMKGHSHVYWYRQLPEEGLKFMVYLQKENIIDESGMPKERFSAEFPKEGPSILRIQQVVRGDSAAYFCASSRGDGRNTEAFFGQGTRLTVV.

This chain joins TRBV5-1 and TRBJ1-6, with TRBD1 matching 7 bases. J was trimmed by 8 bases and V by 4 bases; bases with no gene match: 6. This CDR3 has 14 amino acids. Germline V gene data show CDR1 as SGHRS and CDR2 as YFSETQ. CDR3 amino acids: CASSPGTEYSPLHF. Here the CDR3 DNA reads TGCGCCAGCAGCCCAGGGACAGAGTATTCACCCCTCCACTTT. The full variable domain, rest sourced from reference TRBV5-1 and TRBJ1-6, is KAGVTQTPRYLIKTRGQQVTLSCSPISGHRSVSWYQQTPGQGLQFLFEYFSETQRNKGNFPGRFSGRQFSNSRSEMNVSTLELGDSALYLCASSPGTEYSPLHFGNGTRLTVT.

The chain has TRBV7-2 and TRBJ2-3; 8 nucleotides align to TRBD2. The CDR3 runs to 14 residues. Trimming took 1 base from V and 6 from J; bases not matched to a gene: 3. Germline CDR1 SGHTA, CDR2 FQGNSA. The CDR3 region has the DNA TGTGCCAGCAGCTTAGGACTAGCGAGGGATACGCAGTATTTT. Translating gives CASSLGLARDTQYF.

CDR3 protein: CASSEGGGAYEQYV. CDR3 bases: TGTGCCAGCAGTGAAGGGGGGGGTGCGTACGAGCAGTACGTC. The chain combines TRBV6-1 with TRBJ2-7, with 7 nucleotides matching TRBD2. Unmatched junction bases numbered 4, after V lost 1 base and J lost 4 bases. Germline CDR1 is MNHNS and CDR2 is SASEGT. The CDR3 runs 14 residues.

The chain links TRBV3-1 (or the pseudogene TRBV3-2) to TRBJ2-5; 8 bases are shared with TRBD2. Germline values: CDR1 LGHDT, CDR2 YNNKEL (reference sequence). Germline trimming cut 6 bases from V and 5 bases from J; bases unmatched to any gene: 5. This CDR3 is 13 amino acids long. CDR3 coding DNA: TGTGCCAGCAGGCAAAGCGGGGGTGAGACCCAGTACTTC. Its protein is CASRQSGGETQYF.

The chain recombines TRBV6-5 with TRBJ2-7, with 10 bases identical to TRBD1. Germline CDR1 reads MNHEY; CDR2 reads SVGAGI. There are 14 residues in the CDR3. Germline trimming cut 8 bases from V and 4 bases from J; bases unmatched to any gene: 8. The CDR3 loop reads CASAQGDRGYEQYV. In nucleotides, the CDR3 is TGTGCCAGCGCGCAGGGGGACAGGGGTTACGAGCAGTACGTC.

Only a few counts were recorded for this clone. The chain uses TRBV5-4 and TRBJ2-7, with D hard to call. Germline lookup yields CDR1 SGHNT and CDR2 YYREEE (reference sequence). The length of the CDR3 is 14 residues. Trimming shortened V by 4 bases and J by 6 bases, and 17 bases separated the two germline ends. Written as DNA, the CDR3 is TGTGCCAGCAGCCCCCAGCAGGCCCCGGGCGAGCAGTACTTC. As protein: CASSPQQAPGEQYF. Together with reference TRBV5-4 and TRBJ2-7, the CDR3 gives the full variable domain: ETGVTQSPTHLIKTRGQQVTLRCSSQSGHNTVSWYQQALGQGPQFIFQYYREEENGRGNFPPRFSGLQFPNYSSELNVNALELDDSALYLCASSPQQAPGEQYFGPGTRLTVT.

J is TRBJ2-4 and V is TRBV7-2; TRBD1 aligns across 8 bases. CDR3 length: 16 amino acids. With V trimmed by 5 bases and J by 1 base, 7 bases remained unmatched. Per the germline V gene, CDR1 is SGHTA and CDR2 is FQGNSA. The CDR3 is CASSPQWTGAKNIQYF. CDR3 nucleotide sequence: TGTGCCAGCAGCCCTCAATGGACAGGGGCCAAAAACATTCAGTACTTC.

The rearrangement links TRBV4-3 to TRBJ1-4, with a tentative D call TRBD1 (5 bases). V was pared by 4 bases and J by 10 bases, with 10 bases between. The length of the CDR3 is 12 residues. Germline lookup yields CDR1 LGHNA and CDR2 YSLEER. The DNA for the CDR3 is TGCGCCAGCAGCCGCCCGGGGACAAAACTGTTTTTT. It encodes CASSRPGTKLFF.